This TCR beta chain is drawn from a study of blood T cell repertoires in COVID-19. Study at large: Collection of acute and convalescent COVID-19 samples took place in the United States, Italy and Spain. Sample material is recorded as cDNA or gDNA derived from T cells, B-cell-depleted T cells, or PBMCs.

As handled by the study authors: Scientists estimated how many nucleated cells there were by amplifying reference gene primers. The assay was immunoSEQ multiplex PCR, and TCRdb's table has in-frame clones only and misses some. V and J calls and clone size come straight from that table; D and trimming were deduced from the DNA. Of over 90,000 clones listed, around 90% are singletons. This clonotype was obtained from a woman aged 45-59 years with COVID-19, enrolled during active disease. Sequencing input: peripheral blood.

The DNA for the CDR3 is TGTGCCAGTAGCCTAGCGGGGGGTTGGAATGAGCAGTTCTTC. Amino acids: CASSLAGGWNEQFF. The rearrangement uses TRBV19 and TRBJ2-1, with 11 bases aligning to TRBD2. Germline assignment: CDR1 LNHDA and CDR2 SQIVND (reference sequence). V lost 6 bases and J lost 7; bases outside the gene matches: 5. The CDR3 sequence is 14 residues long.